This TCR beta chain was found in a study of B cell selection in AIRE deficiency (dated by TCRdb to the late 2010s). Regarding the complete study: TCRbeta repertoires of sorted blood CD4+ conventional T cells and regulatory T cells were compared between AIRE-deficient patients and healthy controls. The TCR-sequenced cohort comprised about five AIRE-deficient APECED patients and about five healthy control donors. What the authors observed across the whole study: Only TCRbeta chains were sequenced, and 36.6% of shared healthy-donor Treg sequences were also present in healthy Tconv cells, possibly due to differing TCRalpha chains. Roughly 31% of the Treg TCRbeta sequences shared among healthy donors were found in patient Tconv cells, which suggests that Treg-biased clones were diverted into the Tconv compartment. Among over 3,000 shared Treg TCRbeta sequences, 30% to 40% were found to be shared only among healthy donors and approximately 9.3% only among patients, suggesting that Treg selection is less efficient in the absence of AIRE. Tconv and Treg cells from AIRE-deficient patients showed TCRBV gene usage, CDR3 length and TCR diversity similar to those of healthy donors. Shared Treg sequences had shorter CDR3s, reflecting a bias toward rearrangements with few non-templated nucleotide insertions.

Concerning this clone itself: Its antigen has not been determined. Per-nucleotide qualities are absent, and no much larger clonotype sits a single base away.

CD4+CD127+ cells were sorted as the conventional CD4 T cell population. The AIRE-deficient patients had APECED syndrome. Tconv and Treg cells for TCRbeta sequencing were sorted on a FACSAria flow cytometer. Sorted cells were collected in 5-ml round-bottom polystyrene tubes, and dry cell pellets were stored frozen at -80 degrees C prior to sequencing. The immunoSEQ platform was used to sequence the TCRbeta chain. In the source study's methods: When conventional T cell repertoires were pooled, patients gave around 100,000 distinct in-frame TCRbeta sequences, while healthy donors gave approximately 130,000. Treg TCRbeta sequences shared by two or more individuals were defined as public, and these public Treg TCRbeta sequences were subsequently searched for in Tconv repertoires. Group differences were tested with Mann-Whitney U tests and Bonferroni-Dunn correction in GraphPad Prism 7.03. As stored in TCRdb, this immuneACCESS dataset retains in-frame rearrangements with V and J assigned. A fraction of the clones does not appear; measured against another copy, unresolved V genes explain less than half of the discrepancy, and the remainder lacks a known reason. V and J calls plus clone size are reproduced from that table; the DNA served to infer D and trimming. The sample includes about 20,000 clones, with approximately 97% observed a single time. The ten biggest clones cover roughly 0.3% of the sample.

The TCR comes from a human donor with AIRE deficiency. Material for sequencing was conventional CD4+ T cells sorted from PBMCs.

The CDR3 reads as follows: CAIKKFRDSQNGTEAFF. The DNA reads TGTGCCATAAAAAAATTTAGGGACAGCCAGAATGGGACTGAAGCTTTCTTT. The V and J segments used are TRBV10-3 and TRBJ1-1, and 7 junction bases match TRBD1. Trimming removed 9 bases from V and 5 bases from J; the gene matches leave 21 bases unexplained. The CDR1 and CDR2 encoded by the germline V gene are ENHRY and SYGVKD. The CDR3 has 17 amino acids, counting the end cysteine and phenylalanine. The kept DNA is CDR3 alone, 51 bases in frame from the first base.